This entry describes one TCR beta chain. Trimming took 6 bases from V and 2 from J, leaving 9 bases between them. The CDR3 is made up of 13 amino acids. Germline-derived CDR1 and CDR2 are KGHDR and SFDVKD. The repertoire was sequenced with immunoSEQ multiplex PCR; TCRdb's copy has only in-frame clones and lacks some. The sample lists over 300,000 clones; more than 75% were seen once. The data originate from a study of blood T cell repertoires in COVID-19. What was sequenced was PBMCs or T cells enriched from blood (not recorded which). This TCR was sampled from a woman aged 25 to 45 with acute COVID-19. This sequence joins TRBV24-1 and TRBJ2-5, with D maybe TRBD1 (5 bases). The CDR3 sequence: CATSTQGQETQYF. CDR3 nucleotides: TGTGCCACCAGTACCCAGGGACAAGAGACCCAGTACTTC.